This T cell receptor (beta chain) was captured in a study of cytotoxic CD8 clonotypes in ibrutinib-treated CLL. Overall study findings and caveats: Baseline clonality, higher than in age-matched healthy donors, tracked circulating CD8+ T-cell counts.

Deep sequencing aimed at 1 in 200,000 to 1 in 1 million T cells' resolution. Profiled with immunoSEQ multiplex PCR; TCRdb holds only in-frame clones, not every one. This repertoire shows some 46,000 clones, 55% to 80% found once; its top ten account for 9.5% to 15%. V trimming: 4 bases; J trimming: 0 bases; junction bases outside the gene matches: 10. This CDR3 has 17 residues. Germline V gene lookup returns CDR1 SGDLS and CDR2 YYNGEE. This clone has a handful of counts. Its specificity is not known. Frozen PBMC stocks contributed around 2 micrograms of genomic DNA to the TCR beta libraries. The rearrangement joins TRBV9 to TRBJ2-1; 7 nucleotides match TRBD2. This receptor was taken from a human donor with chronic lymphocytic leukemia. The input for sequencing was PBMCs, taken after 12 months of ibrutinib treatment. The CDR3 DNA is TGTGCCAGCAGCAATCCCGGGACTACGGACTCCTACAATGAGCAGTTCTTC. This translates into CASSNPGTTDSYNEQFF.